The 22 T cell receptor beta chains below come from one sample, sequenced in a study of cytomegalovirus exposure and HLA in healthy donors (dated by TCRdb to about 2017). Library generation was performed with the immunoSEQ multiplex PCR assay. A mixture of 60 forward primers for TCR Vbeta segments and 13 reverse primers for TCR Jbeta segments was used in the multiplex PCR. This immuneACCESS table, as held by TCRdb, lists in-frame sequences with V and J called but not all clones. Of the missing ones, under half trace to an unresolved V gene in checked studies; the others have no known cause. This sample gives under 250,000 clones in total; 70% to 80% of them show up just once. The biggest ten clones account for about 2.8% of the sample. Sequencing was performed on PBMCs. Every receptor here comes from a woman in her 30s in good health and CMV-seronegative.

The chain has TRBV27 and TRBJ2-1; TRBD2 matches at 7 bases. V lost 2 bases and J lost 3; bases outside the gene matches: 7. This CDR3 region has 16 residues. CDR1 MNHEY and CDR2 SMNVEV come from the germline V gene (reference sequence). CDR3 amino acids: CASSLGRAEDYNEQFF. For the CDR3, the DNA is TGTGCCAGCAGTTTAGGGAGGGCGGAAGACTACAATGAGCAGTTCTTC.

The rearrangement uses TRBV6-4 and TRBJ1-6; D may be TRBD1 (5 bases). The CDR3 length is 14 residues. Looked up from germline, CDR1 is MRHNA and CDR2 is SNTAGT. Trimming left V 3 bases short and J 10 bases short, with 13 bases between. CDR3 nucleotide sequence: TGTGCCAGCAGTGAGCACATCGGGGGATCACCCCTCCACTTT. This codes for CASSEHIGGSPLHF.

The CDR3 here is CASSIGTGGNNQPQHF. The CDR3, as DNA: TGTGCCAGTAGTATTGGGACAGGGGGAAATAATCAGCCCCAGCATTTT. The J gene is TRBJ1-5, the V gene TRBV19; 11 nucleotides match TRBD1. Germline V gene lookup returns CDR1 LNHDA and CDR2 SQIVND (reference sequence). The CDR3 spans 16 residues. The J segment lost 4 bases and the V segment lost 3 bases, leaving 5 bases of the junction unmatched.

V is TRBV19 and J is TRBJ2-3, with TRBD2 identical over 11 bases. The CDR3 is made up of 14 amino acids. Germline V gene sequence: CDR1 LNHDA, CDR2 SQIVND (reference sequence). V shed 10 bases, J shed 5 bases, and the junction held 8 bases outside the gene matches. DNA of the CDR3: TGTGCCACCAGAATAGCGGGAGGGCGAGATACGCAGTATTTT. Protein: CATRIAGGRDTQYF.

V usage is TRBV6-5 and J usage is TRBJ1-2, with 9 bases matching TRBD1. Germline V lookup: CDR1 MNHEY, CDR2 SVGAGI. The CDR3 sequence is 16 residues long. V shed 3 bases and J 8 bases; nucleotides not matched to a gene: 13. This CDR3 reads CASSYSPGQGSQGYTF. The CDR3 coding sequence is TGTGCCAGCAGTTATTCGCCGGGACAGGGAAGTCAAGGCTACACCTTC.

The chain recombines TRBV14 with TRBJ1-3; possibly TRBD1 for D (6 bases). CDR3 size: 16 residues. Germline values: CDR1 SGHDN, CDR2 FVKESK. Trimming removed 4 bases from V and 2 bases from J, with 15 bases in between. CDR3 sequence (DNA): TGTGCCAGCAGCCTCCTTAGTGGGGGCCCTGGAAACACCATATATTTT. This encodes CASSLLSGGPGNTIYF.

The chain couples TRBV5-1 to TRBJ1-2; 7 nucleotides agree with TRBD1. V shed 4 bases and J 8 bases; nucleotides not matched to a gene: 11. CDR1 and CDR2 from the germline V gene are SGHRS and YFSETQ. The CDR3 spans 14 residues. CDR3 loop: CASSAGQLVKGYTF. CDR3 DNA: TGCGCCAGCAGCGCGGGACAGTTAGTAAAGGGCTACACCTTC.

This rearrangement joins TRBV2 to TRBJ2-1; TRBD2 agrees at 8 bases. The CDR3 totals 17 residues. Germline V gene lookup returns CDR1 SNHLY and CDR2 FYNNEI. V lost 6 bases, J lost 0 bases, and 10 bases stayed unmatched. The CDR3 here is CASSATGGRSSYNEQFF. The CDR3, as DNA: TGTGCCAGCAGCGCTACGGGAGGGAGGAGCTCCTACAATGAGCAGTTCTTC. The variable domain in full, completed from reference TRBV2 and TRBJ2-1, reads EPEVTQTPSHQVTQMGQEVILRCVPISNHLYFYWYRQILGQKVEFLVSFYNNEISEKSEIFDDQFSVERPDGSNFTLKIRSTKLEDSAMYFCASSATGGRSSYNEQFFGPGTRLTVL.

Only a few counts were recorded for this clone. V is TRBV13 and J is TRBJ2-1, with D possibly being TRBD2 (6 bases). The CDR3 covers 14 residues. CDR1 is PRHDT, CDR2 FYEKMQ, per germline (reference sequence). V shed 2 bases and J shed 9 bases, with 14 bases lying between them. CDR3 sequence: CASSLYGGLGEQFF. CDR3 nucleotides: TGTGCCAGCAGCTTATACGGGGGTTTGGGTGAGCAGTTCTTC.

The V call is TRBV7-8, the J call TRBJ2-5, with D perhaps matching TRBD1 (6 bases). Trimming shortened V by 1 base and J by 2 bases, and 14 bases separated the two germline ends. The germline CDR1 and CDR2 sequences are SGHVS and FQNEAQ. The CDR3 consists of 16 residues. CDR3 nucleotide sequence: TGTGCCAGCAGCTTAGTCACGGGACAACTACAAGAGACCCAGTACTTC. Translation gives CASSLVTGQLQETQYF. Together with reference TRBV7-8 and TRBJ2-5, the CDR3 gives the full variable domain: GAGVSQSPRYKVAKRGQDVALRCDPISGHVSLFWYQQALGQGPEFLTYFQNEAQLDKSGLPSDRFFAERPEGSVSTLKIQRTQQEDSAVYLCASSLVTGQLQETQYFGPGTRLLVL.

The chain carries TRBV27 and TRBJ2-5, with unresolved D. V was pared by 2 bases and J by 0 bases, with 4 bases between. The CDR3 runs to 13 residues. In germline, CDR1 is MNHEY, CDR2 SMNVEV (reference sequence). The CDR3 spells CASSLRDQETQYF. DNA of the CDR3: TGTGCCAGCAGTTTACGCGACCAAGAGACCCAGTACTTC.

This clone appeared once. The chain uses TRBV10-3 and TRBJ2-7; TRBD2 is a possible D gene (6 bases). Germline V lookup: CDR1 ENHRY, CDR2 SYGVKD. Trimming shortened V by 5 bases and J by 1 base, and 12 bases separated the two germline ends. The CDR3 contains 14 residues. For the CDR3, the DNA is TGTGCCATCAGTTTTAGCGGTGGGTCCTACGAGCAGTACTTC. Translated, it gives CAISFSGGSYEQYF.

The DNA of the CDR3 is TGTGCCATCCAAAAAGCCGGGACAGGGCTCTACGAGCAGTACTTC. Amino acid sequence: CAIQKAGTGLYEQYF. The J gene is TRBJ2-7, the V gene TRBV28; 9 nucleotides line up with TRBD1. The CDR3 covers 15 residues. Looked up from germline, CDR1 is MDHEN and CDR2 is SYDVKM. Germline trimming cut 10 bases from V and 3 bases from J; bases unmatched to any gene: 13.

CDR3 sequence (DNA): TGTGCCAGCAGTTTCTATGGAGGCTCCGGGAGATCAGATACGCAGTATTTT. It is translated as CASSFYGGSGRSDTQYF. This sequence joins TRBV28 and TRBJ2-3, with a weak D call TRBD2 (6 bases). V was cut by 3 bases and J by 4 bases, with 20 bases left in between. Germline CDR1 reads MDHEN; CDR2 reads SYDVKM. This CDR3 is built from 17 residues. The whole variable domain, remainder taken from reference TRBV28 and TRBJ2-3, is DVKVTQSSRYLVKRTGEKVFLECVQDMDHENMFWYRQDPGLGLRLIYFSYDVKMKEKGDIPEGYSVSREKKERFSLILESASTNQTSMYLCASSFYGGSGRSDTQYFGPGTRLTVL.

The chain recombines TRBV5-1 with TRBJ1-2; 7 nucleotides line up with TRBD1. Germline V lookup: CDR1 SGHRS, CDR2 YFSETQ. The V and J ends lost 4 bases and 4 bases, in that order; junction bases with no gene match: 10. The CDR3 covers 15 residues. The CDR3 here is CASSPTGLRSYGYTF. The CDR3 DNA sequence: TGCGCCAGCAGCCCGACAGGGTTGAGAAGCTATGGCTACACCTTC.

The chain employs TRBV7-9 and TRBJ1-1; tentatively, D is TRBD1 (5 bases). The germline CDR1 and CDR2 sequences are SEHNR and FQNEAQ (reference sequence). Trimming took 5 bases from V and 5 from J, leaving 15 bases between them. The CDR3 contains 14 residues. The CDR3 loop is CASSQRAQGTEAFF. For the CDR3, the DNA is TGTGCCAGCAGCCAGCGGGCCCAGGGAACTGAAGCTTTCTTT.

This clone was seen only a few times. This chain connects TRBV21-1 to TRBJ1-2. TRBV21-1 is a pseudogene segment. CDR3 length: 14 amino acids. CDR3 DNA: TGTGCCAGCAGCAAAGCGCTCACTACATATGGCTACACCTTC. Its translation is CASSKALTTYGYTF.

The chain uses TRBV10-3 and TRBJ2-7; TRBD2 matches 7 bases. V lost 6 bases and J lost 3; bases outside the gene matches: 5. From germline, CDR1 is ENHRY and CDR2 SYGVKD. The CDR3 runs 13 residues. The CDR3 protein is CAIRAGDFYEQYF. CDR3 coding DNA: TGTGCCATCAGGGCGGGAGACTTCTACGAGCAGTACTTC.

The chain carries TRBV7-9 and TRBJ1-5; TRBD1 aligns across 8 bases. CDR3 length: 16 residues. Germline CDR1 reads SEHNR; CDR2 reads FQNEAQ (reference sequence). V lost 5 bases, J lost 2 bases, and 8 bases stayed unmatched. CDR3 sequence reads: CASSLEQGGGNQPQHF. The CDR3 DNA sequence: TGTGCCAGCAGCCTAGAACAGGGGGGTGGCAATCAGCCCCAGCATTTT.

This chain links TRBV19 with TRBJ2-3; the D is unclear. This CDR3 is 14 amino acids long. From germline, CDR1 is LNHDA and CDR2 SQIVND (reference sequence). Trimming left V 3 bases short and J 2 bases short, with 9 bases between. The DNA of the CDR3 is TGTGCCAGTAGTATTCGGGTTTTCACAGATACGCAGTATTTT. It specifies CASSIRVFTDTQYF.

Remarks on this clone: This specimen includes other DNA sequences encoding the same CDR3. The V call is TRBV9, the J call TRBJ2-1, with a tentative D call TRBD2 (7 bases). Trimming shortened V by 0 bases and J by 2 bases, and 9 bases separated the two germline ends. Germline V gives CDR1 SGDLS, CDR2 YYNGEE. The CDR3 is 15 amino acids. CDR3 amino acids: CASSVGGGPYNEQFF. The CDR3 coding sequence is TGTGCCAGCAGCGTAGGGGGGGGCCCCTACAATGAGCAGTTCTTC.

The chain employs TRBV18 and TRBJ2-7, with 10 bases lining up with TRBD1. The CDR3 extends over 15 amino acids. Germline trimming cut 3 bases from V and 4 bases from J; bases unmatched to any gene: 6. CDR1 and CDR2 (germline): KGHSH, LQKENI. CDR3 loop: CASSPEDRGRYEQYF. CDR3 nucleotides: TGTGCCAGCTCACCTGAGGACAGGGGGAGATACGAGCAGTACTTC. The entire variable domain, with the rest obtained from reference TRBV18 and TRBJ2-7, is as follows: NAGVMQNPRHLVRRRGQEARLRCSPMKGHSHVYWYRQLPEEGLKFMVYLQKENIIDESGMPKERFSAEFPKEGPSILRIQQVVRGDSAAYFCASSPEDRGRYEQYFGPGTRLTVT.